The T cell receptor (beta chain) under discussion was sequenced for a study of cytomegalovirus exposure and HLA in healthy donors (dated by TCRdb to about 2017). As for the study more broadly: In an earlier analysis of 587 of the donors, under 300 Gb of sequence data and approximately 100 million unique TCR beta sequences from 150 million to 200 million T cells were reported. An early release covering more than 500 HLA-typed donors comprised about 300 gigabases of sequencing data and around 85 million unique TCR sequences. Among the roughly 400 genotyped donors, under 90% belonged to the genetic ancestry cluster associated with self-reported Caucasian donors. The study aimed to test whether cataloging public T cell receptors could reveal signatures of past pathogen exposure. The T cell repertoires of under 700 subjects were profiled by immunosequencing and related to cytomegalovirus serostatus. Besides the first cohort of 666 subjects, a separate validation cohort made up of 120 different subjects was used. High-throughput TCR immunosequencing, statistical association of individual TCRs with disease status, and machine learning were combined to predict cytomegalovirus infection status. A later analysis re-analyzed previously published TCR beta repertoires from 666 donors and added high-resolution HLA genotyping to study TCR occurrence patterns. Rather than drawing on any new phenotypic data, the later analysis identified candidate immune exposures from TCR beta sequences and the way those sequences occurred across donors. An earlier analysis of around 640 of the donors used high-throughput TCR beta sequencing to judge whether each TCR beta V gene segment behaved as functional or pseudogenic. Donor age, sex, ethnicity and CMV serostatus were compiled alongside the repertoire data. A later genetic analysis used genome-wide SNP genotypes for about three fifths of the 666 donors, treating that subset as a discovery cohort. Every discovery cohort repertoire had been produced on one sequencing platform. HLA typing included class I and class II loci at four-digit resolution. Typing coverage differed by locus: A, B, C, DRB1 and DQB1 were typed in about 620-630 donors, DQA1 in about 500, DPA1 in 606, and DPB1 in about 450. Four or five DR-DQ haplotypes were handled as single units for association and clustering because linkage in the cohort was strong. On average, about 240,000 unique TCR beta nucleotide sequences were sequenced per donor among a few hundred genotyped donors of the cohort, with 15% to 20% of those sequences being non-productive. Study-wide findings and limitations: A later analysis associated about 17,000 TCR beta sequences with specific HLA alleles at a false discovery rate of 0.05. In this cohort, only TCR beta chains were sequenced, and detectable features were limited by the absence of alpha or paired-chain data. The study gave a list of more than 150 TCR beta chains associated with cytomegalovirus. Most TCR sequences were observed very rarely across donors, whereas some public TCRs were present in many individuals. Because counts were too low, about 18 rarely observed V segments, including chromosome 9 orphons, were excluded from the earlier analysis of 587 of the donors. Linkage disequilibrium might explain the correlated functional status among segregating V segments, but an unknown experimental factor could not be ruled out. Because HLA typing was unavailable for some donors at each locus, only the typed subset was used in association tests. According to a later analysis, most CMV-associated TCR beta chains appeared to be HLA-restricted, and the HLA associations seemed to be driven largely by CMV exposure. In a later analysis, TCR association rates were found to vary across HLA loci, with the most associated TCRs seen for DRB1 alleles and the fewest for HLA-C alleles. In a later analysis, HLA-associated TCR beta chains showed more clonal expansion and lower generation probabilities than non-associated chains that were equally common. In an earlier analysis of a few hundred of the donors, most TCR beta V segments were observed in productive rearrangements about 90% or about 30% of the time, broadly matching IMGT annotations. A further reported finding was that TCR beta sequences accurately predicted the HLA-A and HLA-B alleles for most subjects in the first cohort. A cluster of highly shared sequence variants was judged likely to be a technical artifact of the sequencing pipeline. The only immune exposure information available for the cohort was CMV serostatus. Cytomegalovirus status was reported to be diagnosed by the classifier with high specificity and sensitivity in both the original and validation cohorts. In a later genetic analysis, fewer N-insertions in productive TCRs were reported among donors in an Asian-associated ancestry cluster than the approximately 710-donor mean. An association between a missense DCLRE1C variant and V-gene and J-gene trimming of TCR beta chains was found in a later genetic analysis and replicated in an independent cohort. In vitro tests confirmed that three of the cytomegalovirus-associated TCR beta chains recognize cytomegalovirus antigens. When HLA alleles, especially DR and DQ, strongly co-occurred, attributing TCR associations to individual alleles was difficult. Roughly uniform sequencing depth across donors was assumed in presence/absence analyses, although this assumption may not hold. The authors suggested that the approach could potentially be extended to other disease states and immunological phenotypes. A later analysis reported that several top co-occurrence clusters appeared linked to parvovirus B19, influenza, CMV and Epstein-Barr virus.

The library was prepared using the immunoSEQ multiplex PCR assay. A mixture of 60 forward primers for TCR Vbeta segments and 13 reverse primers for TCR Jbeta segments was used in the multiplex PCR. A multiplex PCR assay on genomic DNA amplified the CDR3 region of rearranged TCR beta genes. The Illumina HiSeq System was used to sequence the amplified TCR beta libraries as 87-base-pair reads. The paper's processing steps were these. In a later analysis, tens of millions of unique TCR beta chains were counted across the 690 or so repertoires, and about 10 million of these chains were shared by at least two donors. Raw reads were error-corrected and collapsed into unique sequences with a nearest-neighbor algorithm that merged closely related sequences to remove PCR and sequencing errors. V, D and J gene segments were assigned by aligning CDR3 sequences to IMGT reference sequences. Each retained sequence needed at least a six-nucleotide match to both a V gene segment and a J gene segment. Rearrangements were called productive when the CDR3 lacked stop codons and stayed in frame with V and J; all others were non-productive. CDR3 was defined by IMGT convention, running from the second conserved V-encoded cysteine to the conserved J-encoded phenylalanine. The earlier analysis of about 530 of the donors excluded any sequence lacking an unambiguous match to a single V gene segment. An earlier analysis of about 600 of the donors called V segments functional above 56.7% productive rearrangements and segregating when the between-donor standard deviation exceeded 5%. A statistical classification framework was built to diagnose cytomegalovirus status from the catalog of TCR beta chain sequences. V and J gene assignment, in a later analysis, came from comparing TCR nucleotide sequences with IMGT/GENE-DB human TR gene sequences. Using the TCRdist pipeline, a later analysis assigned CDR3 sequences along with most-parsimonious VDJ recombination scenarios. A later analysis defined each TCR beta chain by its CDR3 amino acid sequence plus V-gene family, and excluded reads lacking a unique V-gene family. To address suspected cross-contamination and a sequencing artifact, a later analysis removed under 600 highly shared, low-generation-probability nucleotide sequences. A later analysis calculated a clonal expansion index for each public chain from normalized within-repertoire ranks of inferred template counts. In a later analysis, generation probabilities were computed with a VDJ recombination model fitted to out-of-frame rearrangements, and the resulting probabilities were checked against IGoR. In a later analysis, TCR-TCR, TCR-HLA and TCR-CMV co-occurrence was scored with hypergeometric tests, and a repertoire-size bias correction was applied to TCR pairs. In a later analysis, false discovery rates were estimated by permuting HLA or CMV assignments 20 times. In a later analysis, co-occurring TCRs were grouped using DBSCAN, and TCRdist sequence similarity was added for clustering within HLA-allele-positive subsets. Repertoires with fewer than 30,000 or more than 120,000 public chains were left out of co-occurrence clustering, as were several repertoires with anomalous nucleotide sharing. Held by TCRdb, this immuneACCESS table contains in-frame sequences only and omits some clones. Under half of the omission traces to an unresolved V gene where checked; the cause of the rest is unknown. V, J and clone size derive from that table, while D and trimming were established from the DNA sequence. The table for this sample lists 80,000 or so clones; around 70% of them were counted only once. In total, the top ten clones hold 11% of the sample.

The cohort comprised some 730 healthy bone marrow donors. At the time of sampling, every cohort member was nominally healthy, though immune exposures that went unrecorded were likely present. The donor tested CMV seropositive and was one of the 289 seropositive cohort members. A peripheral blood sample was provided by each donor, and peripheral blood mononuclear cells were used for TCR beta sequencing. Genomic DNA extraction from the blood cell samples was performed with the Qiagen DNeasy Blood Extraction Kit. Points on this clone: It has no known antigen specificity. Per-base qualities were not stored, and no clone one base away is much larger.

The sequenced sample consisted of PBMCs. The source of this sequence is a woman aged 40 to 50 in good health and CMV-seropositive.

The nucleotide sequence reads as follows: TGCAGCGTTGGAGGGGGGGCGGGCGGGGCCAACGTCCTGACTTTC. The resulting protein is CSVGGGAGGANVLTF. Recombination connected TRBV29-1 to TRBJ2-6; the D gene is possibly TRBD2, with 7 bases matching. CDR1 and CDR2 (SQVTM, ANQGSEA) derive from the germline V gene. The CDR3, cysteine through phenylalanine, is 15 amino acids long. The kept DNA is CDR3 alone, 45 bases in frame from the first base. The junction carries 14 bases between V and J, which are trimmed by 4 bases and 4 bases respectively.